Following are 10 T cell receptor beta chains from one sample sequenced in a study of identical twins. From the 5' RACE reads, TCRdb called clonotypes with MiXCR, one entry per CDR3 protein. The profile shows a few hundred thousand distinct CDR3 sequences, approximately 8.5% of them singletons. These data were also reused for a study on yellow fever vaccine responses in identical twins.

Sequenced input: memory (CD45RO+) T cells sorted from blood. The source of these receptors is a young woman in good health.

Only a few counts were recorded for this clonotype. CDR3 amino acids: CATSDLPSISDTGELFF. The CDR3 DNA follows: TGTGCCACCAGTGATTTGCCGTCGATCTCCGACACCGGGGAGCTGTTTTTT. The rearrangement links TRBV24-1 to TRBJ2-2; D remains unclear. Deletions cut 0 bases from V and 3 bases from J, with 13 bases between. The CDR3 runs to 17 residues. Germline CDR1 reads KGHDR; CDR2 reads SFDVKD.

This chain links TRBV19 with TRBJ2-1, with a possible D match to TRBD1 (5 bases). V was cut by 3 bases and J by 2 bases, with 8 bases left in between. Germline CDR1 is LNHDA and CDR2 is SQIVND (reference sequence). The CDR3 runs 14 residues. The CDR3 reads CASSIGHPYNEQFF. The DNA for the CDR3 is TGTGCCAGTAGTATCGGACACCCCTACAATGAGCAGTTCTTC.

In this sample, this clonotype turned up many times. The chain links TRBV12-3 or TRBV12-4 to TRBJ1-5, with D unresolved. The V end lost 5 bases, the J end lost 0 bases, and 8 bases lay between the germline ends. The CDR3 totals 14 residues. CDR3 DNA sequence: TGTGCCAGCAGTCCTACCCTTAGCAATCAGCCCCAGCATTTT. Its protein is CASSPTLSNQPQHF.

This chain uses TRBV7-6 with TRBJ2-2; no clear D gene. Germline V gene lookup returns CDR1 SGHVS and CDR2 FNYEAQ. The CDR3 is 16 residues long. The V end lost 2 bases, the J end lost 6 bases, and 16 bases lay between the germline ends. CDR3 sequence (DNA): TGTGCCAGCAGCTTATCAGGAATAATCGGGTCCGGGGAGCTGTTTTTT. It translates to CASSLSGIIGSGELFF.

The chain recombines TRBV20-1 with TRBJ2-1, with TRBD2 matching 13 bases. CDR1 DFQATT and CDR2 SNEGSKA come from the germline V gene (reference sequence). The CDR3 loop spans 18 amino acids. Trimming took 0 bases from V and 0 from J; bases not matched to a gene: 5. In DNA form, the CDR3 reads TGCAGTGCTAGAGATAGGACTAGCGGGAGTAACTCCTACAATGAGCAGTTCTTC. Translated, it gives CSARDRTSGSNSYNEQFF.

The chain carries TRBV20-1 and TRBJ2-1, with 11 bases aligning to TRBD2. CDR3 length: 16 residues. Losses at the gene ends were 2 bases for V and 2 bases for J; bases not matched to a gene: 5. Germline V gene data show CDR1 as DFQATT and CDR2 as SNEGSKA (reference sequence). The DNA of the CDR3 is TGCAGTGCTAGACTAGCGGGAGGCTCCACCTACAATGAGCAGTTCTTC. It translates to CSARLAGGSTYNEQFF.

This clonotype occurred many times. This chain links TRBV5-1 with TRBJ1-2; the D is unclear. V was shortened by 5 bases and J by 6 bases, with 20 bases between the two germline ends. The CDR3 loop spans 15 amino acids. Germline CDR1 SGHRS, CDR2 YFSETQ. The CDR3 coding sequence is TGCGCCAGCAGGCCCGCACCCGGCCCCAGGAATGGCTACACCTTC. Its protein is CASRPAPGPRNGYTF.

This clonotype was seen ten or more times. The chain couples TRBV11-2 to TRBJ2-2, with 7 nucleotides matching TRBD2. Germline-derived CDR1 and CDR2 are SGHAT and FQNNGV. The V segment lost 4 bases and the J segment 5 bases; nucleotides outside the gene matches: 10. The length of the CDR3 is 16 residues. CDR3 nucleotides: TGTGCCAGCAGCTCCCCCGGTCTAGCGGTGACCGGGGAGCTGTTTTTT. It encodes CASSSPGLAVTGELFF. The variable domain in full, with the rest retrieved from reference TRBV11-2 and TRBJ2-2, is EAGVAQSPRYKIIEKRQSVAFWCNPISGHATLYWYQQILGQGPKLLIQFQNNGVVDDSQLPKDRFSAERLKGVDSTLKIQPAKLEDSAVYLCASSSPGLAVTGELFFGEGSRLTVL.

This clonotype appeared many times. CDR3 sequence: CASSLEDFQAKNIQYF. As DNA, the CDR3 is TGTGCCAGCAGCTTAGAGGACTTCCAAGCCAAAAACATTCAGTACTTC. The chain employs TRBV5-8 and TRBJ2-4; D perhaps matches TRBD2 (5 bases). Trimming pared 2 bases from V and 0 bases from J, leaving 12 bases between. The CDR3 length is 16 residues. CDR1 and CDR2 (germline): SGHTS, YDEGEE.

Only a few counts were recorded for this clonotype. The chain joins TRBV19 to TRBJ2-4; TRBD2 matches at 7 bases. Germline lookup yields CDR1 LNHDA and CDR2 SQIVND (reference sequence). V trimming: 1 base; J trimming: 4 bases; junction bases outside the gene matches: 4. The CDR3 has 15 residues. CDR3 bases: TGTGCCAGTAGTATAGGAGAACTAGCGAAAAACATTCAGTACTTC. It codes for CASSIGELAKNIQYF.